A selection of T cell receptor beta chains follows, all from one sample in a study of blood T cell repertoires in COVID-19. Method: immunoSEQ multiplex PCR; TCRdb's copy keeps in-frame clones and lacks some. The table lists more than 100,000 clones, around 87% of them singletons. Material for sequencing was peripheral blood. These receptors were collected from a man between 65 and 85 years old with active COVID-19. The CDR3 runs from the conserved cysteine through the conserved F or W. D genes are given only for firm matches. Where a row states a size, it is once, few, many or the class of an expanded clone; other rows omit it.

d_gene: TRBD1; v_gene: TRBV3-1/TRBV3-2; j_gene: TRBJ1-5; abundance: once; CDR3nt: TGTGCCAGCAGCCAAGACCCAGGGGGCGGTCAGCCCCAGCATTTT; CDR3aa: CASSQDPGGGQPQHF
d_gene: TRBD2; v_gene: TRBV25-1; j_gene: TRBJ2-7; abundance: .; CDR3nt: TGTGCCAGCAGTGACGGAGCGGGAGGTCTTAGCTCCTACGAGCAGTACTTC; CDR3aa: CASSDGAGGLSSYEQYF
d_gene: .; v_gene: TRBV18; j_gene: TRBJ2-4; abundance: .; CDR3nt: TGTGCCAGCTCACCAACCTCAGGAGGCGCCAAAAACATTCAGTACTTC; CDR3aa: CASSPTSGGAKNIQYF
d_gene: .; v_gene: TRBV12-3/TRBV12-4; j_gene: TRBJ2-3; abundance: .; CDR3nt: TGTGCCAGCAGTTTCCGAGGAGCAGATACGCAGTATTTT; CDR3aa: CASSFRGADTQYF
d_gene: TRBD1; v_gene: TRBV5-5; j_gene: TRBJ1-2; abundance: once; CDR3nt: TGTGCCAGCAGCCCTTCCCGGGACAGGCCCAACTATGGCTACACCTTC; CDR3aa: CASSPSRDRPNYGYTF
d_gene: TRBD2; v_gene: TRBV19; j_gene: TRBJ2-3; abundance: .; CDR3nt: TGTGCCAGTAGCCAAGCGGGAGGGGGGGCAGATACGCAGTATTTT; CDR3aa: CASSQAGGGADTQYF
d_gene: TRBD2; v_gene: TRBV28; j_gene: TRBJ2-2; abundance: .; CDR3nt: TGTGCCAGCAGTTACTCGGGACTAGCGGGGCCGAACACCGGGGAGCTGTTTTTT; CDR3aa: CASSYSGLAGPNTGELFF
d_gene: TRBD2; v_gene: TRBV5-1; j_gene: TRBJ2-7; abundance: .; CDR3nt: TGCGCCAGCAGCACAGACAACCCGGGGGGGTACGAGCAGTACTTC; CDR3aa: CASSTDNPGGYEQYF
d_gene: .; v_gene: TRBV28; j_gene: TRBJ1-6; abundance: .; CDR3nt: TGTGCCAGCAGTTTACCCGCGAATAATTCACCCCTCCACTTT; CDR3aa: CASSLPANNSPLHF
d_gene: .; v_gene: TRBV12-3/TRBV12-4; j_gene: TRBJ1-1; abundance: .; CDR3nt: TGTGCCAGCAGTATGGAGGGTGAAGCTTTCTTT; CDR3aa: CASSMEGEAFF
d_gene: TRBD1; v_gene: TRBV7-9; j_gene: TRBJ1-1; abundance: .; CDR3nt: TGTGCCAGCAGCCCGCAGGGGGTGAACACTGAAGCTTTCTTT; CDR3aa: CASSPQGVNTEAFF
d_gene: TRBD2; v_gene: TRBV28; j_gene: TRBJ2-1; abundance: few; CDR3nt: TGTGCCAGCACCCGACCGGGAGGGTACTACAATGAGCAGTTCTTC; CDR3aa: CASTRPGGYYNEQFF
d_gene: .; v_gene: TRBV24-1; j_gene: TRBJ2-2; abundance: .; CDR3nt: TGTGCCACCAGGAACCTAGGGGCCACCGGGGAGCTGTTTTTT; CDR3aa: CATRNLGATGELFF
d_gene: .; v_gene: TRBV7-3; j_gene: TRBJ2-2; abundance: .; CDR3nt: TGTGCCAGCAGAGGAAGCGCCACCGGGGAGCTGTTTTTT; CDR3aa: CASRGSATGELFF
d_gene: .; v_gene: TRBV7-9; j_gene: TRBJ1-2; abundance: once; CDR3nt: TGTGCCAGCAGCTTAGAGTCGCGGGGGAACTATGGCTACACCTTC; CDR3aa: CASSLESRGNYGYTF
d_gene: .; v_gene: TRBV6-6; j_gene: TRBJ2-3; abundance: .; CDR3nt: TGTGCCAGCGTAAGGGGGAGCACAGATACGCAGTATTTT; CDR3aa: CASVRGSTDTQYF
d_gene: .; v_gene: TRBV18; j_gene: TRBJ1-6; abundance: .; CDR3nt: TGTGCCAGCTCACCGCTGACCATATTCGGGTCACCCCTCCACTTT; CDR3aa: CASSPLTIFGSPLHF
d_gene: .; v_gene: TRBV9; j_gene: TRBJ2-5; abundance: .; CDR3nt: TGTGCCAGCAGCGTCGGCGGGGTCCAAGAGACCCAGTACTTC; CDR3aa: CASSVGGVQETQYF
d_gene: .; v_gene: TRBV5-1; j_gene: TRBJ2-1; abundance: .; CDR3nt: TGCGCCAGCAGCTTCCAGGGTCTCGCCAATGAGCAGTTCTTC; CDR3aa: CASSFQGLANEQFF
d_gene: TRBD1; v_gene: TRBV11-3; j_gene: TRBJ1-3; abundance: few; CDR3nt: TGTGCCAGCAGCTCCACCTCGGGACAGGGGATGGAAAACACCATATATTTT; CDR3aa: CASSSTSGQGMENTIYF
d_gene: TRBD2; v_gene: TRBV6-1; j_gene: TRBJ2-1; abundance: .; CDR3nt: TGTGCCAGCAGTGATCCGGGACTAGCGGCCAATGAGCAGTTCTTC; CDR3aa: CASSDPGLAANEQFF
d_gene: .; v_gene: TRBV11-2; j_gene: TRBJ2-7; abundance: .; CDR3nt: TGTGCCAGCAGCGACCAACGGATGACAGTAGCCTACGAGCAGTACTTC; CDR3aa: CASSDQRMTVAYEQYF
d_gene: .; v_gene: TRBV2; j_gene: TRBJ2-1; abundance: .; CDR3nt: TGTGCCAGCAGTCCAACGGGGACTCTCGTTGGGAAGGAGCAGTTCTTC; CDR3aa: CASSPTGTLVGKEQFF
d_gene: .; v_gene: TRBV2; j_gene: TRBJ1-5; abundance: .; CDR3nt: TGTGCCAGCAATACACAGGGAATCAATCAGCCCCAGCATTTT; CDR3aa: CASNTQGINQPQHF
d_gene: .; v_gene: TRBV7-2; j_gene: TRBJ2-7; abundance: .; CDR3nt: TGTGCCAGCAGCCCCAGGAATAGGGAGCAGTACTTC; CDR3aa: CASSPRNREQYF
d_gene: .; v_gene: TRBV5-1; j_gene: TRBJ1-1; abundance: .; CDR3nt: TGCGCCAGCAGTCGATGGGCGGCAGGGCCCACTGAAGCTTTCTTT; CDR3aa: CASSRWAAGPTEAFF
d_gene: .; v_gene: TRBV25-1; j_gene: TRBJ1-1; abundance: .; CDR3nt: TGTGCCAGCAGGTTTTCGGTGAACACTGAAGCTTTCTTT; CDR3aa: CASRFSVNTEAFF